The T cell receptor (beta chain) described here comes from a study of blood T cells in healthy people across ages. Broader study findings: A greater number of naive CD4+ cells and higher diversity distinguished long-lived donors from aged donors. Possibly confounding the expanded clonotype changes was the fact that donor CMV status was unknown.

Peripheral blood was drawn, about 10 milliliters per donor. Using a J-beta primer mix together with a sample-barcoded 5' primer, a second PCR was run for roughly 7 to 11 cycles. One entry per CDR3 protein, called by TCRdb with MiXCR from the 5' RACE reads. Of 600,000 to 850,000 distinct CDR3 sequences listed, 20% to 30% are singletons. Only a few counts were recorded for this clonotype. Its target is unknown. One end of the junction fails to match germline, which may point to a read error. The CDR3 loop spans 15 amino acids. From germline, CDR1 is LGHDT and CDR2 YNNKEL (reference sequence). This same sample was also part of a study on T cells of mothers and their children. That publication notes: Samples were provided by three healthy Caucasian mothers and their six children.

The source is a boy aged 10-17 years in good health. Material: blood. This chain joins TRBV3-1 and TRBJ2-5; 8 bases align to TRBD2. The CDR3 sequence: CASSLTGGDGEAQYF. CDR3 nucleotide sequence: TGTGCCAGCAGCCTAACCGGGGGGGACGGAGAGGCCCAGTACTTC.